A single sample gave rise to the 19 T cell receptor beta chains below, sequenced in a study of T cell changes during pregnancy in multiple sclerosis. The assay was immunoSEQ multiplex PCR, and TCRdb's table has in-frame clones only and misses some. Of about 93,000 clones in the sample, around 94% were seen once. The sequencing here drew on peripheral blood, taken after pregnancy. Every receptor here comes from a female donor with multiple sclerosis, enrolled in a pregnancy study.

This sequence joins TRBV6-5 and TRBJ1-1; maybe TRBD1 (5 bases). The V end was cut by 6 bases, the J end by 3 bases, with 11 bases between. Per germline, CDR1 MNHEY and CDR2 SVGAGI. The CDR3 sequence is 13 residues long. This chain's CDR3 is CASRRAGDTEAFF. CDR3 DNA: TGTGCCAGCAGACGTGCGGGGGACACTGAAGCTTTCTTT.

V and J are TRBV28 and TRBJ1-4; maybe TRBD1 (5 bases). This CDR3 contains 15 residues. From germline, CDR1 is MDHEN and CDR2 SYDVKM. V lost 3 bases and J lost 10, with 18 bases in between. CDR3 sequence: CASSFWGPPDGKLFF. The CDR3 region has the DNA TGTGCCAGCAGTTTTTGGGGCCCCCCTGATGGAAAACTGTTTTTT.

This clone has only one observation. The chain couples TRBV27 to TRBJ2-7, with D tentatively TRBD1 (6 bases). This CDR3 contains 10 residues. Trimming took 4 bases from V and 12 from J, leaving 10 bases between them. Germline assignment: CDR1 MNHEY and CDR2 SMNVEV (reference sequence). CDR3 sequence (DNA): TGTGCCAGCAGTTCACAGGGTGTGTACTTC. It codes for CASSSQGVYF.

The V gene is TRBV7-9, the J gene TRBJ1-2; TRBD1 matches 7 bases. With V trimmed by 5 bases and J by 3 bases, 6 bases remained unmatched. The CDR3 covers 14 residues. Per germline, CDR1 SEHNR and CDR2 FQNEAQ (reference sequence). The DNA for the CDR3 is TGTGCCAGCAGCCCGCTTGGGACAGACTATGGCTACACCTTC. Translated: CASSPLGTDYGYTF.

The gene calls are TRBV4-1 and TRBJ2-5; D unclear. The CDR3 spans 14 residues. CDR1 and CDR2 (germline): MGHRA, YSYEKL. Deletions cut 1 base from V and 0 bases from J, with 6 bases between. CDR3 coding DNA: TGCGCCAGCAGCCAAGGAGGTTACCAAGAGACCCAGTACTTC. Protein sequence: CASSQGGYQETQYF.

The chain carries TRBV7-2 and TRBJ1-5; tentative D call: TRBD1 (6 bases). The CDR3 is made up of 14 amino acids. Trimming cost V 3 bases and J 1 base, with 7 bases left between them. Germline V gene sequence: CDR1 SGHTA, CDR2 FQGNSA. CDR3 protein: CASSFDRSNQPQHF. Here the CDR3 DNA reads TGTGCCAGCAGCTTCGACAGGAGCAATCAGCCCCAGCATTTT.

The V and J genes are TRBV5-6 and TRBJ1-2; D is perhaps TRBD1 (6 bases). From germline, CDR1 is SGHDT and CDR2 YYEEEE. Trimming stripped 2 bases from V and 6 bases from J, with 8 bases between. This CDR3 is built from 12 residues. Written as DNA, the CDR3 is TGTGCCAGCAGCTTCAGACAGGATGGCTACACCTTC. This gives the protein CASSFRQDGYTF.

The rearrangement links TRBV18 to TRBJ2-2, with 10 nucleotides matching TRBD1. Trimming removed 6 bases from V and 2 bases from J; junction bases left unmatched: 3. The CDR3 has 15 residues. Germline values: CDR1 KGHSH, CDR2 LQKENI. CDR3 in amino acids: CASSGTGANTGELFF. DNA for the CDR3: TGTGCCAGCTCTGGGACAGGGGCAAACACCGGGGAGCTGTTTTTT.

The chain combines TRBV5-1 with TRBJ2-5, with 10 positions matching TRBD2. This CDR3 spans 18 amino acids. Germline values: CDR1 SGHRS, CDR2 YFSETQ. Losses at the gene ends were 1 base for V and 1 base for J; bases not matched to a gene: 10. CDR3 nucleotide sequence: TGCGCCAGCAGCTTGTTGGCTAGCGGGGGCCTGAGCCAAGAGACCCAGTACTTC. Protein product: CASSLLASGGLSQETQYF. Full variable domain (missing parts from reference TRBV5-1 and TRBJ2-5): KAGVTQTPRYLIKTRGQQVTLSCSPISGHRSVSWYQQTPGQGLQFLFEYFSETQRNKGNFPGRFSGRQFSNSRSEMNVSTLELGDSALYLCASSLLASGGLSQETQYFGPGTRLLVL.

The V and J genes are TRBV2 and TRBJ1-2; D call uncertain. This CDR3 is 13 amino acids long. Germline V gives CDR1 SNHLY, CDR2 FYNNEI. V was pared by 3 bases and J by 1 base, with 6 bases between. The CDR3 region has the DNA TGTGCCAGCAGTGAGGCCAGTAACTATGGCTACACCTTC. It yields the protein CASSEASNYGYTF.

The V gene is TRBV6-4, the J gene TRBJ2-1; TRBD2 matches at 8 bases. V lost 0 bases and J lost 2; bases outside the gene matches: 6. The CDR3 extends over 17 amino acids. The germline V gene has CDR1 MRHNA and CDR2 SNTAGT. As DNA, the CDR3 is TGTGCCAGCAGTGACTCTCCCTTTAGCGGGGCCTACAATGAGCAGTTCTTC. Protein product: CASSDSPFSGAYNEQFF.

CDR3 DNA sequence: TGTGCCAGCAGCCTCCGGGGGGGGTTCAATGAGCAGTTCTTC. It specifies CASSLRGGFNEQFF. The rearrangement uses TRBV7-8 and TRBJ2-1, with TRBD2 matching over 8 bases. The junction had 6 bases not matched to a gene; V was cut back by 5 bases and J by 6 bases. Germline values: CDR1 SGHVS, CDR2 FQNEAQ. This CDR3 comprises 14 residues.

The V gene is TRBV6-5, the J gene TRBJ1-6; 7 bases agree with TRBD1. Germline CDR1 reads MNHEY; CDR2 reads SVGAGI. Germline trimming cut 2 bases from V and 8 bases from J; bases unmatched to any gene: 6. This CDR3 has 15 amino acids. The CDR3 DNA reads TGTGCCAGCAGTTACAGAGGGGGCCAGGATTCACCCCTCCACTTT. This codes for CASSYRGGQDSPLHF.

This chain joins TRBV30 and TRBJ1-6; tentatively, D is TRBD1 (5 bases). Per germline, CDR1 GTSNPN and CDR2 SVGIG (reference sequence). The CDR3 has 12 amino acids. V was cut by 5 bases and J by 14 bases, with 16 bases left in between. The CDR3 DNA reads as TGTGCCTGGGAGGAGGGGCGGGTCGCCCTCCACTTT. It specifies CAWEEGRVALHF.

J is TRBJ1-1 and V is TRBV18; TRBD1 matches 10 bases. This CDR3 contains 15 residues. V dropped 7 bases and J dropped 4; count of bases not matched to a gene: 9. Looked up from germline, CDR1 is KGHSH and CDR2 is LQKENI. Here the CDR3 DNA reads TGTGCCAGCTGCCCGACAGGGGGCGCAGGCACTGAAGCTTTCTTT. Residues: CASCPTGGAGTEAFF.

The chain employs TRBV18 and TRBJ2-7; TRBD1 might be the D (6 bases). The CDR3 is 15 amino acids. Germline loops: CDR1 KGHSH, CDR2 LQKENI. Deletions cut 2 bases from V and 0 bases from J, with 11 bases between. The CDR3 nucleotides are TGTGCCAGCTCACCAGGGGGCCAAAGCTCCTACGAGCAGTACTTC. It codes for CASSPGGQSSYEQYF.

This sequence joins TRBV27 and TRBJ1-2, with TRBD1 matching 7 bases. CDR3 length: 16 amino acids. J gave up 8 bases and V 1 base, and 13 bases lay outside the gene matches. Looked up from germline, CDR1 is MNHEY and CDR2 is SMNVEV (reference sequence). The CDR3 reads CASSLWGLTGRGGYTF. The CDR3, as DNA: TGTGCCAGCAGTTTATGGGGTTTGACAGGGAGAGGCGGCTACACCTTC.

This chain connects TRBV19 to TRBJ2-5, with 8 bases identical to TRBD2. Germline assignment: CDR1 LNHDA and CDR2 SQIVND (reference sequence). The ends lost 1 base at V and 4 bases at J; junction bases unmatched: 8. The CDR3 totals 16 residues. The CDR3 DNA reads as TGTGCCAGTAGTATAGCTTCCGGGGGGGCGGGAGAGACCCAGTACTTC. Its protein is CASSIASGGAGETQYF.

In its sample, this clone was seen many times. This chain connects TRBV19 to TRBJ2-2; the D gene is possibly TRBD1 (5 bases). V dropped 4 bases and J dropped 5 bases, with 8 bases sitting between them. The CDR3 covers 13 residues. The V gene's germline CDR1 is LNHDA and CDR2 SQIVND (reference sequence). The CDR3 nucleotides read TGTGCCAGTAGTAAGACAGCAACCGGGGAGCTGTTTTTT. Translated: CASSKTATGELFF.